This entry lists 8 T cell receptor beta chains sequenced from one sample in a study of blood T cell repertoires in COVID-19. Using immunoSEQ multiplex PCR, the repertoire was profiled, and TCRdb retains in-frame clones only, with some absent. This sample has 60,000 to 70,000 clones, with roughly 84% found just once. The sample comprised peripheral blood. These receptors all stem from a man aged 50-60 years with active COVID-19.

V usage is TRBV7-5 and J usage is TRBJ2-3; the DNA was not compared with TRBD1, the D call given in the table. TRBV7-5 is termed a pseudogene. CDR3 size: 17 residues. The CDR3 here is CARSLLPGGALTDTQYF. CDR3 nucleotides: TGTGCCAGAAGCTTACTCCCTGGGGGCGCGTTAACAGATACGCAGTATTTT.

This clone has only one observation. This sequence joins TRBV2 and TRBJ2-3; 9 bases line up with TRBD2. The CDR3 has 15 residues. Germline CDR1 and CDR2: SNHLY and FYNNEI. V shed 2 bases, J shed 4 bases, and the junction held 4 bases outside the gene matches. CDR3 amino acids: CASSEMAGGADTQYF. The DNA of the CDR3 is TGTGCCAGCAGTGAAATGGCGGGAGGGGCAGATACGCAGTATTTT.

This clone occurred once. The chain employs TRBV10-3 and TRBJ1-6, with 10 bases identical to TRBD1. There are 15 residues in the CDR3. Germline V CDR1 and CDR2: ENHRY, SYGVKD. V shed 7 bases and J 7 bases; nucleotides not matched to a gene: 7. CDR3 nucleotide sequence: TGTGCCATCACTGACCGGGACAGGGGCAATTCACCCCTCCACTTT. As protein: CAITDRDRGNSPLHF.

Ten or more counts support this clone. The CDR3 DNA reads as TGTGCCAGCAGCTCATGGGGACAGGGACCCTTGGGCACTGAAGCTTTCTTT. Translation gives CASSSWGQGPLGTEAFF. The rearrangement uses TRBV13 and TRBJ1-1; 9 bases align to TRBD1. This CDR3 has 17 residues. Per germline, CDR1 PRHDT and CDR2 FYEKMQ (reference sequence). The trim removed 4 bases at V and 4 bases at J, leaving 13 bases unmatched.

This chain connects TRBV12-3 or TRBV12-4 to TRBJ1-5, with a possible D match to TRBD1 (5 bases). V was trimmed by 3 bases and J by 9 bases, leaving 6 bases between them. There are 11 residues in the CDR3. CDR3 DNA sequence: TGTGCCAGCAGTTTGGGGGGGCCCCAGCATTTT. Protein sequence: CASSLGGPQHF.

V and J are TRBV15 and TRBJ2-7; D might be TRBD2 (6 bases). The CDR3 is made up of 16 amino acids. The germline V gene has CDR1 LNHNV and CDR2 YYDKDF (reference sequence). V was clipped by 2 bases and J by 0 bases, with 14 bases between them. CDR3 bases: TGTGCCACCAGCAGAAAGTTACCGGGACTCTCCTACGAGCAGTACTTC. This sequence encodes CATSRKLPGLSYEQYF.

This chain joins TRBV5-1 and TRBJ2-3; possible D gene TRBD2, 5 bases. Trimming left V 4 bases short and J 0 bases short, with 12 bases between. There are 15 residues in the CDR3. CDR1 and CDR2 from the germline V gene are SGHRS and YFSETQ. Here the CDR3 DNA reads TGCGCCAGCAGCCGGACTCCTACTAGCACAGATACGCAGTATTTT. It is translated as CASSRTPTSTDTQYF.

The CDR3 region has the DNA TGTGCCAGTAGTTTTACAGGGGGCGGCGAGCAGTACTTC. Protein: CASSFTGGGEQYF. The V and J genes are TRBV19 and TRBJ2-7; 9 bases are a match to TRBD1. V was clipped by 5 bases and J by 6 bases; unmatched bases: 5. Germline assignment: CDR1 LNHDA and CDR2 SQIVND (reference sequence). This CDR3 is 13 amino acids long.